The present TCR beta chain was sequenced within a study of T cells in Graves' hyperthyroidism and ophthalmopathy. Regarding the study as a whole: Blood also carried most thyroid clonotypes expanded above 0.001. Ophthalmopathy, as predicted by the model, came a median 6.5 months after the prediction.

About this clonotype itself: Antigen: not known.

The CDR3 consists of 15 residues. Germline V lookup: CDR1 MNHEY, CDR2 SVGAGI. V lost 4 bases and J lost 0, with 10 bases in between. Amplified TCR beta CDR3 regions derived from RNA transcripts. HTBI primers drove first-round RT-PCR of the TCR CDR3. One entry per CDR3 protein, called by TCRdb with MiXCR from the multiplex PCR reads. The table records about 280,000 distinct CDR3 sequences, 25% to 30% of them present only once. The sample taken for sequencing was blood. The TCR comes from a middle-aged man with Graves' hyperthyroidism that later progressed to Graves' ophthalmopathy. V is TRBV6-5 and J is TRBJ1-3; the D is unclear. CDR3 amino acids: CASSSTGYSGNTIYF. DNA of the CDR3: TGTGCCAGCAGTTCAACGGGCTACTCTGGAAACACCATATATTTT.